The 19 T cell receptor beta chains below all came from one sample that was sequenced in a study of cytomegalovirus exposure and HLA in healthy donors. Use of 60 Vbeta and 13 Jbeta primers characterized the PCR. Method: immunoSEQ multiplex PCR; TCRdb's copy keeps in-frame clones and lacks some. This table holds tens of thousands of clones, around three quarters found once. The sample consisted of PBMCs. The receptors shown here come from a male donor in good health and CMV-seropositive.

V and J are TRBV6-5 and TRBJ2-1; the match to TRBD1 covers 11 bases. Germline V gene lookup returns CDR1 MNHEY and CDR2 SVGAGI. This CDR3 is built from 15 residues. The junction had 11 bases not matched to a gene; V was cut back by 6 bases and J by 10 bases. Written as DNA, the CDR3 is TGTGCCAGCAGCCACGCGAGGACAGGGGGCGGAGAGCAGTTCTTC. It specifies CASSHARTGGGEQFF.

The chain has TRBV12-5 and TRBJ2-1; D uncertain. CDR1 is LGHNT and CDR2 is FRNRAP in the germline V gene. The CDR3 runs to 13 residues. The V end was cut by 2 bases, the J end by 9 bases, with 11 bases between. The CDR3 DNA reads as TGTGCTAGTGGTTTGTCACAGTTGGCTGAGCAGTTCTTC. Protein product: CASGLSQLAEQFF.

The J gene is TRBJ2-7, the V gene TRBV11-3; tentative D call: TRBD1 (5 bases). Between the trimmed V and J ends, which lost 0 bases and 4 bases, there was a span of 7 bases. CDR3 length: 13 residues. Germline CDR1 reads SGHNT; CDR2 reads YENEEA. The CDR3 loop reads CASSLDRGYEQYF. In nucleotides, the CDR3 is TGTGCCAGCAGCTTAGATAGGGGTTACGAGCAGTACTTC.

The genes are TRBV6-6 and TRBJ2-7; TRBD2 is a possible D gene (6 bases). CDR1 is MNHNY and CDR2 is SVGAGI in the germline V gene (reference sequence). There are 15 residues in the CDR3. The V end lost 5 bases, the J end lost 6 bases, and 20 bases lay between the germline ends. CDR3 nucleotides: TGTGCCAGCAGTGCACTAGCAGCCCGACCCCTCGAGCAGTACTTC. It translates to CASSALAARPLEQYF.

This clone turned up a few times. The chain combines TRBV15 with TRBJ2-1, with 9 bases identical to TRBD1. CDR3 size: 16 residues. The V segment lost 0 bases and the J segment 6 bases; nucleotides outside the gene matches: 6. CDR1 LNHNV and CDR2 YYDKDF come from the germline V gene (reference sequence). The CDR3 nucleotides read TGTGCCACCAGCAGAGAACTGGGGACAGGGCTCAATGAGCAGTTCTTC. Its protein product is CATSRELGTGLNEQFF.

This rearrangement joins TRBV11-2 to TRBJ2-3; 8 bases agree with TRBD2. The CDR3 contains 12 residues. Germline loops: CDR1 SGHAT, CDR2 FQNNGV. After removal of 3 bases from V and 13 bases from J, the junction contained 6 bases not matched to a gene. In DNA form, the CDR3 reads TGTGCCAGCAGCTTTGTCCGGGGGGGCGAGTATTTT. It translates to CASSFVRGGEYF. Full variable domain (rest looked up from reference TRBV11-2 and TRBJ2-3): EAGVAQSPRYKIIEKRQSVAFWCNPISGHATLYWYQQILGQGPKLLIQFQNNGVVDDSQLPKDRFSAERLKGVDSTLKIQPAKLEDSAVYLCASSFVRGGEYFGPGTRLTVL.

V and J are TRBV28 and TRBJ1-1, with D tentatively TRBD1 (6 bases). This CDR3 has 14 residues. Looked up from germline, CDR1 is MDHEN and CDR2 is SYDVKM. V was cut by 5 bases and J by 1 base, with 11 bases left in between. The CDR3 spells CASSQQGTNTEAFF. In DNA form, the CDR3 reads TGTGCCAGCAGTCAACAGGGAACGAACACTGAAGCTTTCTTT. The whole variable domain, remainder taken from reference TRBV28 and TRBJ1-1, is DVKVTQSSRYLVKRTGEKVFLECVQDMDHENMFWYRQDPGLGLRLIYFSYDVKMKEKGDIPEGYSVSREKKERFSLILESASTNQTSMYLCASSQQGTNTEAFFGQGTRLTVV.

The V and J genes are TRBV30 and TRBJ2-2; no firm D call. Germline CDR1 and CDR2: GTSNPN and SVGIG (reference sequence). This CDR3 region has 13 residues. Trimming cost V 0 bases and J 7 bases, with 9 bases left between them. The CDR3 nucleotides are TGTGCCTGGAGTGTCCTATCTGGCGGGGAGCTGTTTTTT. It encodes CAWSVLSGGELFF.

The chain uses TRBV18 and TRBJ1-1, with D unclear. The germline CDR1 and CDR2 sequences are KGHSH and LQKENI. The CDR3 loop spans 15 amino acids. V was clipped by 0 bases and J by 1 base, with 9 bases between them. The CDR3 coding sequence is TGTGCCAGCTCACCACCGTCGCAGTGGAACACTGAAGCTTTCTTT. As protein: CASSPPSQWNTEAFF.

The chain combines TRBV4-1 with TRBJ2-7; 9 bases align to TRBD2. Unmatched junction bases numbered 3, after V lost 1 base and J lost 2 bases. The CDR3 runs 15 residues. CDR1 is MGHRA and CDR2 is YSYEKL in the germline V gene. This CDR3 reads CASSQASGTTYEQYF. DNA of the CDR3: TGCGCCAGCAGCCAAGCTAGCGGGACCACCTACGAGCAGTACTTC.

The rearrangement uses TRBV27 and TRBJ2-7, with 10 bases that match TRBD1. The CDR3 spans 18 residues. Germline loops: CDR1 MNHEY, CDR2 SMNVEV (reference sequence). V lost 0 bases to trimming and J lost 3 bases; unmatched junction nucleotides: 11. The DNA of the CDR3 is TGTGCCAGCAGTTTATCTAGGGGACAGGGGTATCCTGGCTACGAGCAGTACTTC. As protein: CASSLSRGQGYPGYEQYF.

The J gene is TRBJ1-4, the V gene TRBV7-2; TRBD1 agrees at 7 bases. Germline V gives CDR1 SGHTA, CDR2 FQGNSA. Trimming removed 5 bases from V and 4 bases from J; junction bases left unmatched: 16. The CDR3 sequence is 18 residues long. CDR3 DNA sequence: TGTGCCAGCAGCCATCCCCACCGACAGGGTAGGATTAATGAAAAACTGTTTTTT. Translation gives CASSHPHRQGRINEKLFF.

This chain links TRBV7-3 with TRBJ2-3; the D gene is possibly TRBD2 (6 bases). This CDR3 is built from 18 residues. Germline V gives CDR1 SGHTA, CDR2 FQGTGA. V was cut by 4 bases and J by 3 bases, with 23 bases left in between. CDR3: CASSSARLVGVLTDTQYF. CDR3 bases: TGTGCCAGCAGCTCCGCCAGACTAGTGGGGGTTCTAACAGATACGCAGTATTTT.

The rearrangement links TRBV7-9 to TRBJ2-3, with D possibly TRBD2 on 6 matching bases. Per the germline V gene, CDR1 is SEHNR and CDR2 is FQNEAQ (reference sequence). This CDR3 comprises 17 residues. V was clipped by 8 bases and J by 0 bases, with 21 bases between them. The DNA of the CDR3 is TGTGCCAGCGAACCTCCAGTGGCTAGCGTAAGCACAGATACGCAGTATTTT. Protein sequence: CASEPPVASVSTDTQYF.

The chain is built from TRBV30 and TRBJ1-1; D is unresolved. Germline V gene lookup returns CDR1 GTSNPN and CDR2 SVGIG (reference sequence). The CDR3 extends over 13 amino acids. V was clipped by 3 bases and J by 0 bases, with 8 bases between them. In DNA, the CDR3 is TGTGCCTGGAGGGGAGGACTGAACACTGAAGCTTTCTTT. Protein: CAWRGGLNTEAFF.

This clone occurred once. This sequence joins TRBV4-2 and TRBJ2-2; 10 bases line up with TRBD2. The V and J ends lost 0 bases and 4 bases, in that order; junction bases with no gene match: 11. The CDR3 loop spans 19 amino acids. The germline V gene has CDR1 LGHNA and CDR2 YNFKEQ. CDR3 in DNA: TGTGCCAGCAGCCAAGAACTAGCGGGGTCAATCGGAGGCACCGGGGAGCTGTTTTTT. It translates to CASSQELAGSIGGTGELFF.

V and J are TRBV11-3 and TRBJ1-2; D ambiguous. Trimming removed 4 bases at V and 8 bases at J, with 8 bases between. Germline CDR1 reads SGHNT; CDR2 reads YENEEA. The CDR3 covers 11 residues. The CDR3 protein is CASSCGDGYTF. CDR3 sequence (DNA): TGTGCCAGCAGCTGCGGCGACGGCTACACCTTC.

The V gene is TRBV6-5, the J gene TRBJ1-4, with 8 nucleotides matching TRBD1. The CDR3 is 13 residues long. CDR1 MNHEY and CDR2 SVGAGI come from the germline V gene. The V and J ends lost 6 bases and 8 bases, in that order; junction bases with no gene match: 5. CDR3 protein: CASRRTGFEKLFF. The CDR3 DNA sequence: TGTGCCAGCAGACGGACAGGGTTCGAAAAACTGTTTTTT.

The chain combines TRBV4-3 with TRBJ1-1, with 7 bases fitting TRBD1. This CDR3 spans 16 amino acids. CDR1 and CDR2 (germline): LGHNA, YSLEER. The ends lost 0 bases at V and 3 bases at J; junction bases unmatched: 7. CDR3 sequence: CASSQETGTGDTEAFF. In nucleotides, the CDR3 is TGCGCCAGCAGCCAAGAGACAGGCACAGGGGACACTGAAGCTTTCTTT.